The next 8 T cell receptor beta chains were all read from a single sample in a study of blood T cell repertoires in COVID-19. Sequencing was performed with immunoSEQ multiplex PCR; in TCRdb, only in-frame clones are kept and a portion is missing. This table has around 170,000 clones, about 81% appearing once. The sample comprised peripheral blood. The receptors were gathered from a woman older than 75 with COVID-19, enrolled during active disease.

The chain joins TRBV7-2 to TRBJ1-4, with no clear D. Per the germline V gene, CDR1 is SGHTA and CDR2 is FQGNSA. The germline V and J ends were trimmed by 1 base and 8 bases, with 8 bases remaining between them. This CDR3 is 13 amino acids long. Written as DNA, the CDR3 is TGTGCCAGCAGCTTAGAGAAACACGAAAAACTGTTTTTT. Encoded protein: CASSLEKHEKLFF.

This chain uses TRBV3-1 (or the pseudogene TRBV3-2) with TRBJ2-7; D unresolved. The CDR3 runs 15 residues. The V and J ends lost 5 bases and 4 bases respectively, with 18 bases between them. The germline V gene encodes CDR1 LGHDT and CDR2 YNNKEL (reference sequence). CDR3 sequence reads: CASSAPVSGYYEQYF. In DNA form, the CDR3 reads TGTGCCAGCAGCGCCCCGGTCTCCGGTTATTACGAGCAGTACTTC.

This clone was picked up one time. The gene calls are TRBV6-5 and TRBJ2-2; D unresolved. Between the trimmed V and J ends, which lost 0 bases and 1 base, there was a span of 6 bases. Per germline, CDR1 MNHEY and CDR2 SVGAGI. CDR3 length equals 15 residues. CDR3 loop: CASSYSPGNTGELFF. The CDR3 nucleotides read TGTGCCAGCAGTTACTCGCCAGGGAACACCGGGGAGCTGTTTTTT.

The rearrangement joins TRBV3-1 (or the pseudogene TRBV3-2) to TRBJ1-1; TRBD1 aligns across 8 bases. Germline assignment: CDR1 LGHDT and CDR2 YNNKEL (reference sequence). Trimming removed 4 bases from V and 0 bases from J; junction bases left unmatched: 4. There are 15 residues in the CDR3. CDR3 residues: CASSPRTGMNTEAFF. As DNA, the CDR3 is TGTGCCAGCAGCCCGCGGACAGGGATGAACACTGAAGCTTTCTTT.

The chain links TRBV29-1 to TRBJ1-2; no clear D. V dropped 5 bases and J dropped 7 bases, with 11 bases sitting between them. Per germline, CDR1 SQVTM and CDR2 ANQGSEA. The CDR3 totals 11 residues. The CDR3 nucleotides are TGCAGCGTTCCATGGAGGGCTGGCTACACCTTC. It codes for CSVPWRAGYTF.

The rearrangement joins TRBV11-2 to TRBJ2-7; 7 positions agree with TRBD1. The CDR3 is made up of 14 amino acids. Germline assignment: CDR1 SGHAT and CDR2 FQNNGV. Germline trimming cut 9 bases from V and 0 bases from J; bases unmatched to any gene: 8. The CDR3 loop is CASMTGQSSYEQYF. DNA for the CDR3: TGTGCCAGTATGACGGGACAGTCCTCCTACGAGCAGTACTTC.

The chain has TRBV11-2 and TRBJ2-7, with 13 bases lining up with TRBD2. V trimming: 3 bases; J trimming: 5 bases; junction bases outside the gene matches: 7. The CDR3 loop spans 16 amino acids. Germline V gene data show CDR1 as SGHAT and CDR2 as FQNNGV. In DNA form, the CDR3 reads TGTGCCAGCAGCTTCGGACTAGCGGGAGTCCCCCACGAGCAGTACTTC. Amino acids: CASSFGLAGVPHEQYF.

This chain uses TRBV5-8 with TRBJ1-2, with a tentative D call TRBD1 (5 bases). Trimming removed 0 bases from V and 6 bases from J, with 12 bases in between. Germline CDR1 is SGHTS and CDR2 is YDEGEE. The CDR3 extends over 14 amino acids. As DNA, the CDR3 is TGTGCCAGCAGCTTGGTATCAGGGTACGATGGCTACACCTTC. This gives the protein CASSLVSGYDGYTF.